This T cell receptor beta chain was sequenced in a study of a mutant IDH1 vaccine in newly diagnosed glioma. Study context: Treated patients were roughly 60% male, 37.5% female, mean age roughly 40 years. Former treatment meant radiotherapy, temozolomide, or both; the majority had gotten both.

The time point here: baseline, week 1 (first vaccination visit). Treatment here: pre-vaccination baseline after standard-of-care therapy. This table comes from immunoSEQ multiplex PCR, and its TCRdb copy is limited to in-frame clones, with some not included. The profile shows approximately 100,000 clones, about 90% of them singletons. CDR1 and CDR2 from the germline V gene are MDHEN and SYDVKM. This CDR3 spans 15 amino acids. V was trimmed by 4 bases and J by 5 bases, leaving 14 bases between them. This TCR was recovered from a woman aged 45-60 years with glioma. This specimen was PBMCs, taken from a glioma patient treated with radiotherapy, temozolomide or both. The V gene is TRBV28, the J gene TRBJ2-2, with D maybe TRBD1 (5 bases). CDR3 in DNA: TGTGCCAGCAGTTCCCCAGGGTCCCCAACCGGGGAGCTGTTTTTT. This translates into CASSSPGSPTGELFF.